This is a list of T cell receptor beta chains from one sample in a study of control samples from healthy donors and cancer patients. Clones were sequenced by immunoSEQ multiplex PCR, and TCRdb holds only the in-frame ones, with some missing. Here the sample spans 75,000 to 95,000 clones, over 75% being singletons. The specimen sequenced was blood. Receptors were obtained from a woman between 50 and 59 years old in good health. Both conserved end residues are part of each CDR3. A D gene is named only where the DNA matches it firmly. Part of the rows lack a size; the others show once, few, many or a class for expanded clones.

J gene	CDR3 length	clone size	D gene	V gene	CDR3 DNA	CDR3 protein
TRBJ1-6	15	NA	NA	TRBV19	TGTGCCAGTAGTATAGTGGGAAGGGGGACCTCACCCCTCCACTTT	CASSIVGRGTSPLHF
TRBJ2-1	13	NA	NA	TRBV9	TGTGCCAGCAGCGTAGTATGGGGGAATGAGCAGTTCTTC	CASSVVWGNEQFF
TRBJ2-7	13	NA	TRBD1	TRBV27	TGTGCCAGCAGCACAGGGGGCGCGGGGGAGCAGTACTTC	CASSTGGAGEQYF
TRBJ1-2	16	few	NA	TRBV10-1	TGCGCCAGCAGTGAGTCTCTCAGCAGGGTCTCGTCTGGCTACACCTTC	CASSESLSRVSSGYTF
TRBJ1-6	14	few	NA	TRBV14	TGTGCCAGCAGTTTCTTCAGTCCTAATTCACCCCTCCACTTT	CASSFFSPNSPLHF
TRBJ1-5	13	NA	NA	TRBV2	TGTGCCAGCCGATTGGGACAAAAGGGGCTCCAGCATTTT	CASRLGQKGLQHF
TRBJ2-5	14	NA	NA	TRBV25-1	TGTGCCAGCGCCCCGGGATTTGTGATAGAGACCCAGTACTTC	CASAPGFVIETQYF
TRBJ1-6	13	NA	NA	TRBV12-3/TRBV12-4	TGTGCCAGCAGTTTATTGTATAGTTCACCCCTCCACTTT	CASSLLYSSPLHF
TRBJ1-3	16	NA	NA	TRBV2	TGTGCCAGCAGTGTTGGCGGCGAGATCTCTGGAAACACCATATATTTT	CASSVGGEISGNTIYF
TRBJ2-1	15	once	NA	TRBV29-1	TGCAGCGTTATTTTTCTCTCCGGGACTTCCAATGAGCAGTTCTTC	CSVIFLSGTSNEQFF
TRBJ1-4	19	NA	NA	TRBV11-2	TGTGCCAGCAGCTTAAAGCGAGGGGAAGTCGACACAACTAATGAAAAACTGTTTTTT	CASSLKRGEVDTTNEKLFF
TRBJ2-1	14	NA	NA	TRBV11-2	TGTGCCAGCAGCACCTTAGAGGGCCCCAATGAGCAGTTCTTC	CASSTLEGPNEQFF
TRBJ1-4	14	NA	NA	TRBV4-2	TGTGCCAGCAGCCATCGAAGACAGGATGAAAAACTGTTTTTT	CASSHRRQDEKLFF
TRBJ1-2	16	NA	TRBD1	TRBV11-2	TGTGCCAGCAGCTCAACTTTATCGACAGGGACCTATGGCTACACCTTC	CASSSTLSTGTYGYTF
TRBJ1-2	12	NA	NA	TRBV7-9	TGTGCCAGCAGCTTAGCGCTAAGGGGCTACACCTTC	CASSLALRGYTF
TRBJ2-3	16	NA	TRBD2	TRBV11-2	TGTGCCAGCAGCCCTCTCGCCGGGACTAGGTTGGATACGCAGTATTTT	CASSPLAGTRLDTQYF
TRBJ1-3	13	NA	TRBD1	TRBV2	TGTGCCAGCTCGACAGGGGCTAGAAACACCATATATTTT	CASSTGARNTIYF
TRBJ2-3	16	NA	TRBD2	TRBV7-6	TGTGCCAGCAGCTTAGACGGGCCTAGCGGGGGCGGTACGCAGTATTTT	CASSLDGPSGGGTQYF
TRBJ1-3	12	NA	NA	TRBV3-1/TRBV3-2	TGTGCCAGCAGTCACCCCCAAGAGACAGTATATTTT	CASSHPQETVYF
TRBJ1-4	17	NA	NA	TRBV15	TGTGCCACCAGCAGAGATAGGAACAGGAGGGCTAATGAAAAACTGTTTTTT	CATSRDRNRRANEKLFF
TRBJ1-3	15	NA	TRBD1	TRBV5-1	TGCGCCAGCAGCACTGGGACAGGGACCGGAAACACCATATATTTT	CASSTGTGTGNTIYF
TRBJ1-1	14	once	TRBD1	TRBV7-2	TGTGCCAGCAGCGGACAGGGGGCGCGGACTGAAGCTTTCTTT	CASSGQGARTEAFF
TRBJ1-1	17	NA	NA	TRBV2	TGTGCCAGCGGGTATGAGGTCCCTACCAAAGGAGACACTGAAGCTTTCTTT	CASGYEVPTKGDTEAFF
TRBJ1-2	14	NA	NA	TRBV30	TGTGCCTGGAGGTTTCGGGACATCAACTATGGCTACACCTTC	CAWRFRDINYGYTF
TRBJ1-1	12	NA	NA	TRBV12-3/TRBV12-4	TGTGCCAGCAGTTCTCGGGGGGATGAAGCTTTCTTT	CASSSRGDEAFF
TRBJ1-2	14	NA	NA	TRBV30	TGTGCCTGGCTAAGACCAGGGAGCCCCTATGGCTACACCTTC	CAWLRPGSPYGYTF
TRBJ2-1	13	NA	TRBD2	TRBV7-8	TGTGCCAGCAGCTCCTCCTACCGGGAGGAGGGATTCTTC	CASSSSYREEGFF
TRBJ2-3	17	once	TRBD1	TRBV4-1	TGCGCCAGCAGCCAAGCCATGACAGGGGTTGGGACAGATACGCAGTATTTT	CASSQAMTGVGTDTQYF
TRBJ1-1	11	once	NA	TRBV30	TGTGGCTGCTTCATGCCCGAGAAAGCTTTCTTT	CGCFMPEKAFF
TRBJ2-4	14	NA	NA	TRBV6-5	TGTGCCTTAGACAGCCCCTTAGCCAAAAACATTCAGTACTTC	CALDSPLAKNIQYF
TRBJ1-4	13	NA	TRBD1	TRBV30	TGTGCCTGGAGTGACCAAGGGCACAGGGGACTGTTTTTT	CAWSDQGHRGLFF
TRBJ2-3	15	NA	NA	TRBV13	TGTGCCAGCAGCTTATGGAGCGACTTCACAGATACGCAGTATTTT	CASSLWSDFTDTQYF
TRBJ1-1	15	NA	NA	TRBV7-8	TGTGCCAGCAGCCTAACCCGGGTAGGGAACACTGAAGCTTTCTTT	CASSLTRVGNTEAFF
TRBJ2-6	14	NA	NA	TRBV6-1	TGTGCCAGCAGTGAAGGGGGTTACACCAACGTCCTGACTTTC	CASSEGGYTNVLTF
TRBJ1-2	15	NA	NA	TRBV6-6	TGTGCCAGCACAGAGGCAGGGAGTGATTACTATGGCTACACCTTC	CASTEAGSDYYGYTF
TRBJ2-7	16	NA	NA	TRBV4-2	TGTGCCAGCAGCCAAGATGAGGCTTATTCGCGCTACGAGCAGTACTTC	CASSQDEAYSRYEQYF
TRBJ1-6	13	NA	NA	TRBV3-1/TRBV3-2	TGTGCCAGCAGCCGGCCGCAGGATTCACCCCTCCACTTT	CASSRPQDSPLHF